Listed here are 23 T cell receptor beta chains from one sample, sequenced in a study of blood T cells in healthy people across ages. Sample-barcoded 5' priming and a J-beta primer mix drove a second PCR of 7 to 11 cycles. Via MiXCR, TCRdb re-called the 5' RACE reads, giving one row per CDR3 protein. The sample includes roughly 1,000,000 distinct CDR3 sequences, approximately 26% of them seen just once. In addition, the sample was reused for a study of T cells of mothers and their children.

The specimen sequenced was blood. These receptor sequences come from a girl aged 2 to 10 in good health.

This clonotype was seen only a few times. The chain combines TRBV29-1 with TRBJ2-7; weak D call: TRBD1 (6 bases). Germline V CDR1 and CDR2: SQVTM, ANQGSEA. The CDR3 is made up of 13 amino acids. V lost 4 bases and J 2 bases, leaving 12 bases between the germline ends. CDR3 residues: CSVVTGHTYEQYF. CDR3 sequence (DNA): TGCAGCGTTGTTACAGGGCATACCTACGAGCAGTACTTC.

The chain couples TRBV3-1 to TRBJ1-1; 7 bases agree with TRBD1. CDR3 length: 13 residues. CDR1 LGHDT and CDR2 YNNKEL come from the germline V gene (reference sequence). With V trimmed by 1 base and J by 11 bases, 7 bases remained unmatched. Here the CDR3 reads CASSQGHRGWAFF. The CDR3 DNA follows: TGTGCCAGCAGCCAAGGGCACAGGGGCTGGGCTTTCTTT. Full variable domain (missing parts from reference TRBV3-1 and TRBJ1-1): DTAVSQTPKYLVTQMGNDKSIKCEQNLGHDTMYWYKQDSKKFLKIMFSYNNKELIINETVPNRFSPKSPDKAHLNLHINSLELGDSAVYFCASSQGHRGWAFFGQGTRLTVV.

The V and J genes are TRBV12-3 or TRBV12-4 and TRBJ2-5, with 9 positions matching TRBD1. Trimming took 2 bases from V and 4 from J; bases not matched to a gene: 5. There are 15 residues in the CDR3. CDR3 protein: CASSLYPGQGETQYF. The CDR3 DNA reads as TGTGCCAGCAGTTTATACCCGGGACAGGGAGAGACCCAGTACTTC.

V is TRBV29-1 and J is TRBJ1-1; 8 bases match TRBD1. There are 13 residues in the CDR3. CDR1 is SQVTM and CDR2 is ANQGSEA in the germline V gene. V shed 6 bases, J shed 0 bases, and the junction held 3 bases outside the gene matches. Written as DNA, the CDR3 is TGCAGCGTCAAGACAGGGGTGAACACTGAAGCTTTCTTT. Its translation: CSVKTGVNTEAFF. The full variable domain, with the rest looked up from reference TRBV29-1 and TRBJ1-1, is SAVISQKPSRDICQRGTSLTIQCQVDSQVTMMFWYRQQPGQSLTLIATANQGSEATYESGFVIDKFPISRPNLTFSTLTVSNMSPEDSSIYLCSVKTGVNTEAFFGQGTRLTVV.

V gene TRBV29-1 combines with J gene TRBJ2-2, with D possibly matching TRBD1 (5 bases). V shed 5 bases and J shed 3 bases, with 10 bases lying between them. Looked up from germline, CDR1 is SQVTM and CDR2 is ANQGSEA. This CDR3 is 13 amino acids long. The CDR3 DNA reads as TGCAGCGTTCGGACAACCGACACCGGGGAGCTGTTTTTT. Protein product: CSVRTTDTGELFF.

This clonotype was recorded many times. The chain carries TRBV29-1 and TRBJ2-7, with D tentatively TRBD1 or TRBD2 (5 bases each). This CDR3 region has 11 residues. V was cut by 3 bases and J by 5 bases, with 8 bases left in between. Germline V CDR1 and CDR2: SQVTM, ANQGSEA. DNA for the CDR3: TGCAGCGTTGAGTCGGGGCACGAGCAGTACTTC. This gives the protein CSVESGHEQYF.

This rearrangement joins TRBV29-1 to TRBJ2-7; TRBD1 aligns across 7 bases. CDR1 and CDR2 from the germline V gene are SQVTM and ANQGSEA. V lost 5 bases and J lost 0; bases outside the gene matches: 19. The CDR3 consists of 18 residues. CDR3 residues: CSVKGRDSLSEGSYEQYF. CDR3 coding DNA: TGCAGCGTTAAGGGCCGGGACAGCCTTAGCGAGGGCTCCTACGAGCAGTACTTC.

The CDR3 region is CASSGPAGVAEQFF. CDR3 sequence (DNA): TGCGCCAGCAGCGGGCCAGCGGGAGTCGCTGAGCAGTTCTTC. The rearrangement links TRBV5-1 to TRBJ2-5; 8 positions agree with TRBD2. The J call may be in error: the DNA end matches TRBJ2-1 better. The CDR3 consists of 14 residues. Germline CDR1 is SGHRS and CDR2 is YFSETQ.

The chain combines TRBV29-1 with TRBJ1-1; TRBD1 is a possible D gene (5 bases). This CDR3 contains 15 residues. Trimming stripped 5 bases from V and 1 base from J, with 17 bases between. Germline CDR1 SQVTM, CDR2 ANQGSEA. The DNA for the CDR3 is TGCAGCGTTCGTATTCTCCTCGGGGGGAACACTGAAGCTTTCTTT. This codes for CSVRILLGGNTEAFF.

This clonotype was detected a few times. The chain has TRBV12-3 or TRBV12-4 and TRBJ2-5; 8 bases line up with TRBD2. This CDR3 spans 15 amino acids. V lost 4 bases, J lost 5 bases, and 9 bases stayed unmatched. The CDR3 nucleotides read TGTGCCAGCAGTTACTCAGGACTAGCAGTGGAGACCCAGTACTTC. Translating it yields CASSYSGLAVETQYF.

The genes are TRBV7-9 and TRBJ2-5; 8 positions agree with TRBD2. V shed 5 bases, J shed 5 bases, and the junction held 13 bases outside the gene matches. Per the germline V gene, CDR1 is SEHNR and CDR2 is FQNEAQ (reference sequence). This CDR3 is 16 amino acids long. CDR3 nucleotide sequence: TGTGCCAGCAGCCCGGAGCAGCGGGAGTGGGGGGAGACCCAGTACTTC. Translation: CASSPEQREWGETQYF. Based on the CDR3 plus reference TRBV7-9 and TRBJ2-5, the full variable domain is DTGVSQNPRHKITKRGQNVTFRCDPISEHNRLYWYRQTLGQGPEFLTYFQNEAQLEKSRLLSDRFSAERPKGSFSTLEIQRTEQGDSAMYLCASSPEQREWGETQYFGPGTRLLVL.

The J gene is TRBJ2-7, the V gene TRBV3-1, with 8 nucleotides matching TRBD2. Germline loops: CDR1 LGHDT, CDR2 YNNKEL (reference sequence). After removal of 8 bases from V and 3 bases from J, the junction contained 9 bases not matched to a gene. The CDR3 is 14 amino acids. The CDR3 here is CASGTLTSDYEQYF. The CDR3 DNA is TGTGCCAGCGGCACGCTGACTAGCGACTACGAGCAGTACTTC.

This clonotype was counted only a few times. CDR3 in amino acids: CASSLGVLAGNNEQFF. The CDR3 coding sequence is TGTGCCAGCAGCTTAGGGGTTTTAGCGGGGAACAATGAGCAGTTCTTC. V gene TRBV7-2 combines with J gene TRBJ2-1; 8 nucleotides line up with TRBD2. The CDR3 is 16 residues long. Germline values: CDR1 SGHTA, CDR2 FQGNSA. V trimming: 1 base; J trimming: 5 bases; junction bases outside the gene matches: 7.

The chain uses TRBV27 and TRBJ2-7, with a weak D call TRBD2 (5 bases). CDR1 and CDR2 from the germline V gene are MNHEY and SMNVEV (reference sequence). Trimming removed 6 bases from V and 3 bases from J, with 18 bases in between. The CDR3 consists of 15 residues. The CDR3 loop reads CASSMTTGKIYEQYF. The CDR3 bases are TGTGCCAGCAGCATGACTACCGGGAAGATCTACGAGCAGTACTTC.

This clonotype has just a few counts. The chain joins TRBV20-1 to TRBJ1-5; D not certain. V dropped 6 bases and J dropped 2 bases, with 11 bases sitting between them. The CDR3 is made up of 13 amino acids. CDR1 DFQATT and CDR2 SNEGSKA come from the germline V gene (reference sequence). Written as DNA, the CDR3 is TGCAGTGCCCCCAAACCGGGCAATCAGCCCCAGCATTTT. This encodes CSAPKPGNQPQHF.

The chain combines TRBV9 with TRBJ1-4, with D possibly matching TRBD1 (5 bases). The V gene lost 2 bases and the J gene lost 5 bases, with 13 bases spanning the gap. CDR3 length: 15 residues. Germline lookup yields CDR1 SGDLS and CDR2 YYNGEE. CDR3 region: CASSVTGTENEKLFF. The CDR3 region has the DNA TGTGCCAGCAGCGTCACAGGAACCGAGAATGAAAAACTGTTTTTT.

V gene TRBV12-3 or TRBV12-4 combines with J gene TRBJ2-7; 8 bases agree with TRBD2. Unmatched junction bases numbered 4, after V lost 1 base and J lost 8 bases. There are 13 residues in the CDR3. CDR3: CASSLGREGKQYF. The CDR3, as DNA: TGTGCCAGCAGTTTAGGACGGGAGGGAAAGCAGTACTTC.

This clonotype was observed a handful of times. CDR3 DNA sequence: TGTGCCATCAATCCAACCTTTGGAGGGGAGAACACCGGGGAGCTGTTTTTT. Translating gives CAINPTFGGENTGELFF. The V call is TRBV10-3, the J call TRBJ2-2; perhaps TRBD2 as D (6 bases). Germline lookup yields CDR1 ENHRY and CDR2 SYGVKD. Trimming pared 7 bases from V and 1 base from J, leaving 19 bases between. The CDR3 totals 17 residues.

The V call is TRBV28, the J call TRBJ2-1; a possible D gene is TRBD1 (5 bases). Trimming shortened V by 5 bases and J by 4 bases, and 12 bases separated the two germline ends. CDR1 is MDHEN, CDR2 SYDVKM, per germline. This CDR3 is built from 14 residues. In DNA, the CDR3 is TGTGCCAGCAGTCTCGCGACAGAGTACAATGAGCAGTTCTTC. This gives the protein CASSLATEYNEQFF.

V usage is TRBV10-3 and J usage is TRBJ2-3; a possible D gene is TRBD2 (6 bases). The germline CDR1 and CDR2 sequences are ENHRY and SYGVKD. The CDR3 covers 13 residues. The V and J ends lost 4 bases and 3 bases respectively, with 8 bases between them. The CDR3 loop is CAISARETDTQYF. CDR3 nucleotides: TGTGCCATCAGTGCGCGGGAAACAGATACGCAGTATTTT.

The chain uses TRBV10-3 and TRBJ1-1; weak D call: TRBD1 (5 bases). The germline CDR1 and CDR2 sequences are ENHRY and SYGVKD. The CDR3 loop spans 12 amino acids. V gave up 5 bases and J gave up 3 bases, with 7 bases separating them. CDR3 in DNA: TGTGCCATCAGTCAGGGTGACACTGAAGCTTTCTTT. It yields the protein CAISQGDTEAFF.

This clonotype was counted between two and nine times. The chain joins TRBV9 to TRBJ2-2; 9 bases are a match to TRBD1. With V trimmed by 2 bases and J by 6 bases, 14 bases remained unmatched. The CDR3 is 18 amino acids. Germline CDR1 reads SGDLS; CDR2 reads YYNGEE. This chain's CDR3 is CASSVRPMTGGLAGELFF. CDR3 in DNA: TGTGCCAGCAGCGTCAGACCAATGACAGGGGGTCTTGCCGGGGAGCTGTTTTTT.

The table lists this clonotype with a few counts. The V and J genes are TRBV4-2 and TRBJ2-2, with unresolved D. The CDR3 spans 15 residues. The V end was cut by 3 bases, the J end by 0 bases, with 8 bases between. Per the germline V gene, CDR1 is LGHNA and CDR2 is YNFKEQ. CDR3 residues: CASSQVGTNTGELFF. CDR3 sequence (DNA): TGTGCCAGCAGCCAGGTGGGGACGAACACCGGGGAGCTGTTTTTT.